A single sample is the source of the 17 T cell receptor beta chains below, sequenced in a study of shared clonotypes between healthy human individuals. Sequencing used immunoSEQ multiplex PCR; TCRdb keeps in-frame clones, though not all of them. The sample gives hundreds of thousands of clones, about 95% of which show up once; approximately 0.06% is in the top ten. Input material: naive CD4+ T cells sorted from blood. Documented subset: CD45RA+ positively selected. The origin of the receptors is a woman aged 25 to 39 in good health.

In DNA form, the CDR3 reads TGTGCCAGCCAAAGGGGGGATATAGCCAAAAACATTCAGTACTTC. This encodes CASQRGDIAKNIQYF. The V and J genes are TRBV7-9 and TRBJ2-4; D may match TRBD1 or TRBD2 (6 bases each). V shed 8 bases and J shed 0 bases, with 14 bases lying between them. The CDR3 has 15 residues. Per germline, CDR1 SEHNR and CDR2 FQNEAQ (reference sequence). The full variable domain, rest sourced from reference TRBV7-9 and TRBJ2-4, is DTGVSQNPRHKITKRGQNVTFRCDPISEHNRLYWYRQTLGQGPEFLTYFQNEAQLEKSRLLSDRFSAERPKGSFSTLEIQRTEQGDSAMYLCASQRGDIAKNIQYFGAGTRLSVL.

This clone was detected only once. V and J are TRBV7-6 and TRBJ1-1, with 7 bases fitting TRBD1. V lost 2 bases, J lost 2 bases, and 2 bases stayed unmatched. Germline V CDR1 and CDR2: SGHVS, FNYEAQ. The length of the CDR3 is 14 residues. CDR3 region: CASSLRDSNTEAFF. DNA of the CDR3: TGTGCCAGCAGCTTAAGGGACAGCAACACTGAAGCTTTCTTT. Variable domain in full (rest from reference TRBV7-6 and TRBJ1-1): GAGVSQSPRYKVTKRGQDVALRCDPISGHVSLYWYRQALGQGPEFLTYFNYEAQQDKSGLPNDRFSAERPEGSISTLTIQRTEQRDSAMYRCASSLRDSNTEAFFGQGTRLTVV.

Here the CDR3 reads CASSGVVWGGRSNEQFF. CDR3 DNA: TGTGCCAGCAGTGGAGTGGTTTGGGGCGGGAGGTCCAATGAGCAGTTCTTC. The gene calls are TRBV9 and TRBJ2-1; TRBD2 matches 8 bases. Trimming cost V 5 bases and J 6 bases; bases outside gene matches: 16. The CDR3 loop spans 17 amino acids. In germline, CDR1 is SGDLS, CDR2 YYNGEE.

The CDR3 nucleotides read TGCGCCAGCAGCCAGTGGGCGGGAGTTTCCAATGAGCAGTTCTTC. Protein product: CASSQWAGVSNEQFF. The rearrangement joins TRBV5-1 to TRBJ2-1; 7 positions match TRBD2. V shed 4 bases, J shed 6 bases, and the junction held 10 bases outside the gene matches. The V gene's germline CDR1 is SGHRS and CDR2 YFSETQ. The CDR3 extends over 15 amino acids.

The chain couples TRBV18 to TRBJ2-7; D might be TRBD2 (6 bases). The CDR3 sequence is 15 residues long. Looked up from germline, CDR1 is KGHSH and CDR2 is LQKENI. Deletions cut 6 bases from V and 0 bases from J, with 15 bases between. The CDR3 nucleotides read TGTGCCAGCTCCCTCGGGGGAGGCTCCTCCTACGAGCAGTACTTC. It yields the protein CASSLGGGSSYEQYF.

This clone was seen a handful of times. Other DNA sequences in this sample translate to the same CDR3. The V gene is TRBV28, the J gene TRBJ1-2; D not certain. The CDR3 covers 11 residues. The germline gives CDR1 MDHEN, CDR2 SYDVKM. Between the trimmed V and J ends, which lost 2 bases and 4 bases, there was a span of 2 bases. CDR3 region: CASSLSYGYTF. The CDR3 nucleotides read TGTGCCAGCAGTTTAAGCTATGGCTACACCTTC.

This rearrangement joins TRBV13 to TRBJ1-2; possible D gene TRBD1, 5 bases. The CDR3 contains 13 residues. CDR1 is PRHDT and CDR2 is FYEKMQ in the germline V gene (reference sequence). V was cut by 4 bases and J by 3 bases, with 9 bases left in between. DNA of the CDR3: TGTGCCAGCAGCTCCTGGGGACACTATGGCTACACCTTC. Its protein product is CASSSWGHYGYTF. Complete variable domain (other parts from reference TRBV13 and TRBJ1-2): AAGVIQSPRHLIKEKRETATLKCYPIPRHDTVYWYQQGPGQDPQFLISFYEKMQSDKGSIPDRFSAQQFSDYHSELNMSSLELGDSALYFCASSSWGHYGYTFGSGTRLTVV.

The chain carries TRBV30 and TRBJ2-5, with 9 bases fitting TRBD1. The J call may be in error: the DNA end matches TRBJ2-7 better. CDR1 is GTSNPN, CDR2 SVGIG, per germline (reference sequence). The CDR3 totals 13 residues. The CDR3 loop reads CAWSRDRGNEQYF. In DNA, the CDR3 is TGTGCCTGGAGTCGCGACAGGGGGAACGAGCAGTACTTC.

The rearrangement uses TRBV7-5 and TRBJ1-3; the table assigns TRBD1, which was not confirmed against the DNA. TRBV7-5 is a documented pseudogene. This CDR3 region has 18 residues. In nucleotides, the CDR3 is TGTGTCAGAAGCTTATTACGACGGCGGGACAGTCTTGGAAACACCATATATTTT. It encodes CVRSLLRRRDSLGNTIYF.

V gene TRBV18 combines with J gene TRBJ2-5; D is unresolved. The V end was cut by 1 base, the J end by 2 bases, with 5 bases between. The CDR3 loop spans 13 amino acids. Looked up from germline, CDR1 is KGHSH and CDR2 is LQKENI. This chain's CDR3 is CASSPQNQETQYF. The CDR3 DNA reads as TGTGCCAGCTCACCACAGAATCAAGAGACCCAGTACTTC.

The chain links TRBV5-1 to TRBJ2-1; D remains ambiguous. The CDR3 runs 14 residues. CDR1 and CDR2 from the germline V gene are SGHRS and YFSETQ. Trimming took off 2 bases at V and 5 bases at J, with 11 bases between the two ends. CDR3 sequence reads: CASSFDAGNNEQFF. CDR3 coding DNA: TGCGCCAGCAGCTTTGATGCAGGTAACAATGAGCAGTTCTTC.

The V call is TRBV7-9, the J call TRBJ1-1; unclear D gene. The CDR3 loop spans 12 amino acids. Germline V gene data show CDR1 as SEHNR and CDR2 as FQNEAQ (reference sequence). Trimming removed 4 bases at V and 9 bases at J, with 12 bases between. This CDR3 is CASSSEGYKAFF. The CDR3 region has the DNA TGTGCCAGCAGCTCCGAAGGCTATAAAGCTTTCTTT.

This chain joins TRBV5-1 and TRBJ2-3, with D possibly being TRBD1 or TRBD2 (5 bases each). V gave up 4 bases and J gave up 6 bases, with 9 bases separating them. This CDR3 contains 12 residues. Germline loops: CDR1 SGHRS, CDR2 YFSETQ. The DNA for the CDR3 is TGCGCCAGCAGCGTAGGGGAGGATACGCAGTATTTT. Protein sequence: CASSVGEDTQYF.

The genes are TRBV6-6 and TRBJ2-3, with 7 bases aligning to TRBD2. Germline loops: CDR1 MNHNY, CDR2 SVGAGI (reference sequence). The V and J ends lost 6 bases and 6 bases, in that order; junction bases with no gene match: 0. The CDR3 loop spans 11 amino acids. CDR3 DNA: TGTGCCAGCAGACTAGCGGATACGCAGTATTTT. This codes for CASRLADTQYF.

The rearrangement joins TRBV5-1 to TRBJ1-2, with D perhaps matching TRBD1 (6 bases). The CDR3 is made up of 14 amino acids. Trimming left V 1 base short and J 6 bases short, with 13 bases between. In germline, CDR1 is SGHRS, CDR2 YFSETQ. The CDR3 DNA reads as TGCGCCAGCAGCTTGATCAGGGGAGAGGATGGCTACACCTTC. Translation: CASSLIRGEDGYTF.

V is TRBV10-1 and J is TRBJ2-3, with 8 positions matching TRBD1. This CDR3 comprises 13 residues. CDR1 is WNHNN, CDR2 SYGVQD, per germline (reference sequence). V lost 10 bases and J lost 2; bases outside the gene matches: 5. The CDR3 reads CATSGQDTDTQYF. As DNA, the CDR3 is TGCGCCACCTCGGGACAGGACACAGATACGCAGTATTTT.

The chain employs TRBV6-5 and TRBJ1-1; D not certain. This CDR3 is 13 amino acids long. V lost 4 bases, J lost 1 base, and 7 bases lay in between. CDR1 is MNHEY and CDR2 is SVGAGI in the germline V gene. The CDR3 DNA reads TGTGCCAGCAGTTCTACGGAGAACACTGAAGCTTTCTTT. Amino acid sequence: CASSSTENTEAFF.